Listed here are 18 T cell receptor beta chains from one sample, sequenced in a study of blood T cell repertoires in COVID-19. Sequencing was performed with immunoSEQ multiplex PCR; in TCRdb, only in-frame clones are kept and a portion is missing. The sample yields about 160,000 clones, 85% seen once. Input material: peripheral blood. Receptors were obtained from a woman aged 45-65 years with COVID-19, enrolled during active disease.

This clone has a handful of counts. The rearrangement joins TRBV5-5 to TRBJ1-1; the D gene is possibly TRBD1 (5 bases). CDR3 length: 16 residues. The germline gives CDR1 SGHKS, CDR2 YYEKEE (reference sequence). V was clipped by 4 bases and J by 0 bases, with 16 bases between them. CDR3 region: CASSLGHYQLNTEAFF. The CDR3 coding sequence is TGTGCCAGCAGCCTTGGACACTACCAATTGAACACTGAAGCTTTCTTT.

This sequence joins TRBV6-1 and TRBJ2-5; 8 bases fit TRBD2. This CDR3 is 15 amino acids long. After removal of 3 bases from V and 5 bases from J, the junction contained 8 bases not matched to a gene. Germline CDR1 MNHNS, CDR2 SASEGT. CDR3 sequence reads: CASSENSGEEETQYF. For the CDR3, the DNA is TGTGCCAGCAGTGAGAATAGCGGGGAAGAGGAGACCCAGTACTTC.

The V call is TRBV7-3, the J call TRBJ2-3; 13 positions match TRBD2. In germline, CDR1 is SGHTA, CDR2 FQGTGA. The ends lost 5 bases at V and 7 bases at J; junction bases unmatched: 12. There are 17 residues in the CDR3. CDR3 sequence reads: CASSQGAGTSGANTQYF. In DNA, the CDR3 is TGTGCCAGCAGCCAAGGGGCCGGGACTAGCGGGGCGAATACGCAGTATTTT.

The chain employs TRBV30 and TRBJ2-4; 8 bases are shared with TRBD2. V lost 2 bases and J lost 7; bases outside the gene matches: 7. The CDR3 is 14 amino acids. Per germline, CDR1 GTSNPN and CDR2 SVGIG (reference sequence). The CDR3 loop is CAWSPGLALNIQYF. The CDR3 DNA is TGTGCCTGGAGTCCAGGACTAGCCCTGAACATTCAGTACTTC.

The chain couples TRBV7-2 to TRBJ1-2, with D possibly TRBD1 on 6 matching bases. The CDR3 spans 17 residues. V lost 4 bases to trimming and J lost 8 bases, with 26 bases between them. The V gene's germline CDR1 is SGHTA and CDR2 FQGNSA. Here the CDR3 DNA reads TGTGCCAGCAGCTCCCCTGGGGGCAGATCTATAAAGCCGGGCTACACCTTC. Amino acid sequence: CASSSPGGRSIKPGYTF.

The chain uses TRBV11-2 and TRBJ2-5; TRBD2 aligns across 15 bases. Trimming at V came to 5 bases and at J to 5 bases, leaving 6 bases not matched to a gene. CDR1 is SGHAT, CDR2 FQNNGV, per germline. This CDR3 has 16 residues. The DNA of the CDR3 is TGTGCCAGCAGCACCGGACTAGCGGGGGGGCAGGAGACCCAGTACTTC. Residues: CASSTGLAGGQETQYF. Full variable domain (rest looked up from reference TRBV11-2 and TRBJ2-5): EAGVAQSPRYKIIEKRQSVAFWCNPISGHATLYWYQQILGQGPKLLIQFQNNGVVDDSQLPKDRFSAERLKGVDSTLKIQPAKLEDSAVYLCASSTGLAGGQETQYFGPGTRLLVL.

This chain uses TRBV3-1 (or the pseudogene TRBV3-2) with TRBJ1-2; D is possibly TRBD1 (6 bases). The V gene lost 0 bases and the J gene lost 1 base, with 12 bases spanning the gap. Germline V gives CDR1 LGHDT, CDR2 YNNKEL (reference sequence). The CDR3 has 16 amino acids. Here the CDR3 reads CASSQDKGHLNYGYTF. The CDR3 region has the DNA TGTGCCAGCAGCCAAGATAAGGGACACCTTAACTATGGCTACACCTTC.

V usage is TRBV3-1 (or the pseudogene TRBV3-2) and J usage is TRBJ1-1, with unresolved D. Deletions cut 1 base from V and 1 base from J, with 7 bases between. Germline lookup yields CDR1 LGHDT and CDR2 YNNKEL (reference sequence). The CDR3 covers 14 residues. The CDR3 region is CASSQVQTNTEAFF. Here the CDR3 DNA reads TGTGCCAGCAGCCAAGTACAGACGAACACTGAAGCTTTCTTT.

The rearrangement joins TRBV7-9 to TRBJ1-2, with 7 bases aligning to TRBD1. From germline, CDR1 is SEHNR and CDR2 FQNEAQ (reference sequence). The CDR3 runs to 15 residues. After removal of 4 bases from V and 8 bases from J, the junction contained 13 bases not matched to a gene. The DNA of the CDR3 is TGTGCCAGCAGCTCATCGACAGGGCGAACACTGGGCTACACCTTC. It codes for CASSSSTGRTLGYTF. The full variable domain, rest sourced from reference TRBV7-9 and TRBJ1-2, is DTGVSQNPRHKITKRGQNVTFRCDPISEHNRLYWYRQTLGQGPEFLTYFQNEAQLEKSRLLSDRFSAERPKGSFSTLEIQRTEQGDSAMYLCASSSSTGRTLGYTFGSGTRLTVV.

The chain couples TRBV18 to TRBJ2-7; D remains ambiguous. This CDR3 comprises 13 residues. The germline V gene encodes CDR1 KGHSH and CDR2 LQKENI. V lost 0 bases and J lost 0, with 3 bases in between. The CDR3 spells CASSPPISYEQYF. The DNA of the CDR3 is TGTGCCAGCTCACCACCCATCTCCTACGAGCAGTACTTC.

A few counts support this clone. The rearrangement uses TRBV5-1 and TRBJ1-2; 8 nucleotides align to TRBD1. The germline gives CDR1 SGHRS, CDR2 YFSETQ. Unmatched junction bases numbered 2, after V lost 7 bases and J lost 3 bases. This CDR3 contains 12 residues. In nucleotides, the CDR3 is TGCGCCAGCGCGGACAGGGACTATGGCTACACCTTC. This gives the protein CASADRDYGYTF.

Turning to this clone: Other DNA sequences in this sample translate to the same CDR3. The chain has TRBV6-5 and TRBJ2-1; 7 nucleotides match TRBD2. The CDR3 runs 14 residues. CDR1 and CDR2 (germline): MNHEY, SVGAGI. Trimming took 6 bases from V and 0 from J; bases not matched to a gene: 2. CDR3 loop: CASRGGDSYNEQFF. The DNA for the CDR3 is TGTGCCAGCAGGGGGGGGGACTCCTACAATGAGCAGTTCTTC.

V is TRBV2 and J is TRBJ2-3; 13 nucleotides agree with TRBD2. The CDR3 has 16 amino acids. The J segment lost 4 bases and the V segment lost 5 bases, leaving 6 bases of the junction unmatched. Germline loops: CDR1 SNHLY, CDR2 FYNNEI. CDR3 loop: CASSKGLAGAPDTQYF. Written as DNA, the CDR3 is TGTGCCAGCAGTAAAGGACTAGCGGGGGCCCCAGATACGCAGTATTTT.

The J gene is TRBJ1-5, the V gene TRBV3-1 (or the pseudogene TRBV3-2); 11 nucleotides line up with TRBD1. There are 16 residues in the CDR3. CDR1 is LGHDT, CDR2 YNNKEL, per germline (reference sequence). V trimming: 0 bases; J trimming: 6 bases; junction bases outside the gene matches: 4. The CDR3 region is CASSQDWTGGGQPQHF. The CDR3 nucleotides are TGTGCCAGCAGCCAAGATTGGACAGGGGGCGGTCAGCCCCAGCATTTT.

The DNA of the CDR3 is TGTGCCAGTAGTATGGGCGGGGCCGGGGAGCTGTTTTTT. Translating it yields CASSMGGAGELFF. V gene TRBV19 combines with J gene TRBJ2-2, with D perhaps matching TRBD2 (6 bases). The CDR3 is made up of 13 amino acids. With 3 bases removed from V and 6 bases from J, the gap between germline ends came to 8 bases. Germline loops: CDR1 LNHDA, CDR2 SQIVND (reference sequence).

The V and J genes are TRBV3-1 (or the pseudogene TRBV3-2) and TRBJ2-1, with D maybe TRBD2 (6 bases). This CDR3 is 16 amino acids long. Germline V gene sequence: CDR1 LGHDT, CDR2 YNNKEL (reference sequence). Trimming stripped 0 bases from V and 1 base from J, with 10 bases between. In DNA form, the CDR3 reads TGTGCCAGCAGCCAAGAGCCACTAGCATCCTACAATGAGCAGTTCTTC. Encoded protein: CASSQEPLASYNEQFF.

The chain employs TRBV2 and TRBJ2-3; 13 bases agree with TRBD2. CDR3 size: 15 residues. Germline lookup yields CDR1 SNHLY and CDR2 FYNNEI. V dropped 6 bases and J dropped 3; count of bases not matched to a gene: 3. CDR3 region: CASRTSGGPTDTQYF. DNA for the CDR3: TGTGCCAGCAGGACTAGCGGGGGGCCAACAGATACGCAGTATTTT.

V gene TRBV6-2 or TRBV6-3 combines with J gene TRBJ2-7, with a possible D match to TRBD1 (6 bases). Trimming cost V 5 bases and J 2 bases, with 10 bases left between them. Germline V gives CDR1 MNHEY, CDR2 SVGEGT. CDR3 length: 13 amino acids. The CDR3 DNA sequence: TGTGCCAGCAGTATAACAGGGACCTACGAGCAGTACTTC. Residues: CASSITGTYEQYF.